The 5 T cell receptor beta chains below come from one sample, sequenced in a study of response to subunit inactivated influenza vaccine. MiXCR was run by TCRdb on the RT-PCR reads, yielding one entry per CDR3 protein. The data show about 520,000 distinct CDR3 sequences, with approximately 24% seen just once and approximately 2% held by the top ten. The specimen comprised CD4+ T cells sorted from PBMCs, sampled more than 4 days after vaccination. Receptors were obtained from a man aged 50 or older who received an inactivated influenza vaccine.

This chain joins TRBV24-1 and TRBJ2-1; D is ambiguous. This CDR3 contains 13 residues. V was cut by 4 bases and J by 8 bases, with 11 bases left in between. Germline assignment: CDR1 KGHDR and CDR2 SFDVKD. CDR3 amino acids: CATSDGTRDEQFF. The CDR3, as DNA: TGTGCCACCAGTGACGGTACAAGGGATGAGCAGTTCTTC.

The chain carries TRBV10-1 and TRBJ2-7; 14 nucleotides match TRBD2. Germline values: CDR1 WNHNN, CDR2 SYGVQD (reference sequence). The ends lost 2 bases at V and 9 bases at J; junction bases unmatched: 6. This CDR3 region has 15 residues. Written as DNA, the CDR3 is TGCGCCAGCAGTGAGCCGGGACTAGCGGGGGAGGTGCAGTACTTC. This encodes CASSEPGLAGEVQYF.

The chain uses TRBV10-3 and TRBJ2-7, with D hard to call. V was trimmed by 8 bases and J by 4 bases, leaving 15 bases between them. This CDR3 is built from 13 residues. The germline V gene encodes CDR1 ENHRY and CDR2 SYGVKD. In nucleotides, the CDR3 is TGTGCCATCCGTGTCCAGCCACGTTACGAGCAGTACTTC. Translating gives CAIRVQPRYEQYF.

CDR3 coding DNA: TGTGCCAGCAGACTAGGGACAATTCAAGAGACCCAGTACTTC. This translates into CASRLGTIQETQYF. This chain links TRBV12-3 or TRBV12-4 with TRBJ2-5; perhaps TRBD1 as D (6 bases). This CDR3 has 14 amino acids. Deletions cut 6 bases from V and 2 bases from J, with 13 bases between.

This sequence joins TRBV27 and TRBJ2-1; no reliable D call. Deletions cut 7 bases from V and 0 bases from J, with 16 bases between. CDR3 length: 16 residues. Germline V CDR1 and CDR2: MNHEY, SMNVEV (reference sequence). CDR3 DNA sequence: TGTGCCAGCACGCCCCATAGCTTTTACTCCTACAATGAGCAGTTCTTC. It specifies CASTPHSFYSYNEQFF.